This TCR beta chain is from a study of shared clonotypes between healthy human individuals. Study results and limitations: Researchers sampled only blood; tissue repertoires likely differ.

As to this clone: Antigen unknown.

PCR replicates performed on unsorted PBMC used roughly 320 ng DNA, about 30,000 T cell genomes. Libraries were prepared by immunoSEQ multiplex PCR; TCRdb keeps only in-frame clonotypes and omits some of them. The sample lists about 490,000 clones; 79% were seen once. This sequence was found in a woman between 40 and 55 years old in good health. Some clones in this sample may be carry-over from other donors' samples. The specimen sequenced was PBMCs.

The chain's CDR3 is CASSLGDSSTDTQYF. The DNA for the CDR3 is TGCGCCAGCAGCTTGGGGGACAGTAGCACAGATACGCAGTATTTT. V usage is TRBV5-1 and J usage is TRBJ2-3, with 7 bases identical to TRBD1. The CDR3 contains 15 residues. V shed 0 bases, J shed 0 bases, and the junction held 1 base outside the gene matches. CDR1 is SGHRS, CDR2 YFSETQ, per germline.